The 5 T cell receptor beta chains below all came from one sample that was sequenced in a study of shared clonotypes between healthy human individuals (dated by TCRdb to the early 2020s). Library preparation used the immunoSEQ multiplex PCR assay. TCRdb took over this immuneACCESS table, retaining in-frame rearrangements with V and J assigned. Such tables are incomplete; in checked studies, under half of the missing clones stem from an unresolved V gene, and the remainder is unexplained. The sample table lists 950,000 to 1,100,000 clones, around 82% of them with a count of one. In total, the top ten clones hold 0.6% to 0.75% of the sample. Material for sequencing was memory CD4+ T cells from PBMCs. The cell subset or site label on this specimen signifies: CD45RA-negative fraction. The receptors shown here come from a man aged 18 to 35 in good health. Some clones in this sample may be carry-over from other donors' samples.

This clone was counted a single time. CDR3 nucleotides: TGCGCCAGCAGCTTGTCTGTCGGGACTAGCGGGACAGATACGCAGTATTTT. The encoded protein is CASSLSVGTSGTDTQYF. The rearrangement joins TRBV5-1 to TRBJ2-3, with TRBD2 identical over 12 bases. The CDR3 is made up of 17 amino acids. Germline V lookup: CDR1 SGHRS, CDR2 YFSETQ. With 1 base clipped from V and 3 bases from J, the junction kept 6 bases outside the gene matches.

The chain uses TRBV2 and TRBJ2-7, with 8 bases that match TRBD2. This CDR3 contains 14 residues. CDR1 and CDR2 (germline): SNHLY, FYNNEI. The V gene end was trimmed by 4 bases and the J gene end by 0 bases; junction bases not matched to a gene: 2. CDR3 protein: CASSVTSASYEQYF. The CDR3 DNA reads as TGTGCCAGCAGTGTGACTAGCGCCTCCTACGAGCAGTACTTC.

The chain couples TRBV30 to TRBJ2-7; D gene uncertain. The CDR3 contains 12 residues. V was trimmed by 1 base and J by 3 bases, leaving 7 bases between them. From germline, CDR1 is GTSNPN and CDR2 SVGIG (reference sequence). CDR3 loop: CAWSGADYEQYF. The DNA for the CDR3 is TGTGCCTGGAGTGGGGCGGACTACGAGCAGTACTTC.

The rearrangement uses TRBV5-8 and TRBJ2-2, with D possibly matching TRBD2 (6 bases). There are 16 residues in the CDR3. CDR1 is SGHTS and CDR2 is YDEGEE in the germline V gene. The ends were cut back, 4 bases at V and 6 bases at J, with 19 bases in the middle. In nucleotides, the CDR3 is TGTGCCAGCAGCCCGTCGGGGGTTAGGAGGTCCGGGGAGCTGTTTTTT. Its protein is CASSPSGVRRSGELFF.

V usage is TRBV7-9 and J usage is TRBJ2-5; the match to TRBD2 covers 11 bases. J gave up 2 bases and V 5 bases, and 4 bases lay outside the gene matches. Germline values: CDR1 SEHNR, CDR2 FQNEAQ (reference sequence). This CDR3 is built from 15 residues. The CDR3 DNA reads as TGTGCCAGCAGCGCGACTAGCGGGGTACAAGAGACCCAGTACTTC. Its translation: CASSATSGVQETQYF.